This entry describes one T cell receptor beta chain. No cognate antigen has been identified for it. The sample holds no much larger clone one base away, and base qualities are not on file. The data are from a study of T-cell reconstitution after alpha-beta-depleted transplantation in children listed by TCRdb under 2016. Context from the whole study: The study quantitatively tracked T-cell immune reconstitution after TCRalphabeta/CD19-depleted allogeneic hematopoietic cell transplantation in children using TCR repertoire profiling.

The CDR3, from cysteine to phenylalanine, totals 14 residues. The kept DNA is CDR3 alone, 42 bases in frame from the first base. Trimming at the junction amounts to 6 bases on V and 6 bases on J, and the germline ends lie 15 bases apart. Reading the germline V gene gives CDR1 SGHTA and CDR2 FQGTGA. Library prep was done by PCR. The run used an Illumina HiSeq 2500. To normalize quantification of the TCRbeta repertoire, the TCR libraries were built with molecular barcoding that relied on unique molecular identifiers. TCRdb reanalyzed the raw reads on its own, using fastp at Q25 for trimming and MiXCR for clone calling, and kept in-frame beta chains. Rows with a matching CDR3 protein are joined into one entry that keeps the most common DNA and genes. For this sample the table gives around 410,000 distinct CDR3 sequences, of which roughly a tenth were detected only once. The top ten clonotypes cover roughly 5% of the sample.

Recombination linked TRBV7-3 to TRBJ2-1, with no confident D gene call. The sequence was collected from a human donor who donated a stem cell graft to a child with acute myeloid leukemia. The specimen was PBMCs from the stem cell graft donor, collected from the stem cell graft. The DNA sequence is given as TGTGCCAGCAGTATGGGTCGGGCGTTCAATGAGCAGTTCTTC. Translated, it gives CASSMGRAFNEQFF.